This T cell receptor beta chain was captured by sequencing in a study of vaccination effects on CD4 cells after COVID-19. Study summary: A median of 72 days separated the second dose and sampling. Study results and caveats: Of the vaccine-induced clones from healthy vaccinees, merely 1 of 255 recognized common cold coronaviruses as well. Convalescent patients in the study were few, and early post-infection timepoints were absent.

CDR1 SEHNR and CDR2 FQNEAQ come from the germline V gene (reference sequence). The CDR3 sequence is 18 residues long. Trimming at V came to 5 bases and at J to 3 bases, leaving 14 bases not matched to a gene. Note on this clone: Its antigen is not identified.

TCRdb's table, derived via immunoSEQ multiplex PCR, lists solely in-frame clones and lacks some. The profile covers 45,000 to 55,000 clones, with 60% to 75% appearing a single time and about 7% taken by the ten largest. At the end of over 8 days of culture, CD4+ T cells were isolated. Participants received two doses of either the BNT162b2 or mRNA-1273 vaccine. On both days 3 and 7, half of the culture medium was replaced with IL-2 medium. The V gene is TRBV7-9, the J gene TRBJ2-3, with 10 bases matching TRBD2. The sequenced sample was CD4+ T cells from PBMCs cultured without peptide, obtained after COVID-19 vaccination. The source is a human donor who received a COVID-19 vaccine. The CDR3 here is CASSPYTGTSDETDTQYF. In DNA, the CDR3 is TGTGCCAGCAGCCCATACACCGGGACTAGCGATGAGACAGATACGCAGTATTTT.